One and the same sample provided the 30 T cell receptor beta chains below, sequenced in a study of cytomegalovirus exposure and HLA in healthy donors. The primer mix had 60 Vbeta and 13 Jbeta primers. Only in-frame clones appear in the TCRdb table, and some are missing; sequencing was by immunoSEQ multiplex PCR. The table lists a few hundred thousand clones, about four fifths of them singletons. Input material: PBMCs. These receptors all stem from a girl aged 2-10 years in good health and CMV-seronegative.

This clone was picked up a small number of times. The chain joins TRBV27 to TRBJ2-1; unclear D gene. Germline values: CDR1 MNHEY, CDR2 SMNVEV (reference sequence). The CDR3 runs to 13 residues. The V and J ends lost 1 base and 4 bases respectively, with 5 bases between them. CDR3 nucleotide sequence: TGTGCCAGCAGTTTATTCGTTTACAATGAGCAGTTCTTC. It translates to CASSLFVYNEQFF.

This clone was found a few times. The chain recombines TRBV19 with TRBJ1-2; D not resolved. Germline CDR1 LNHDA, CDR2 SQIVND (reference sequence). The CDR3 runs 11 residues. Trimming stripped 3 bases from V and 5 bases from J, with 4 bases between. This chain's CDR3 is CASSIRYGYTF. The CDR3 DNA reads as TGTGCCAGTAGTATCCGGTATGGCTACACCTTC.

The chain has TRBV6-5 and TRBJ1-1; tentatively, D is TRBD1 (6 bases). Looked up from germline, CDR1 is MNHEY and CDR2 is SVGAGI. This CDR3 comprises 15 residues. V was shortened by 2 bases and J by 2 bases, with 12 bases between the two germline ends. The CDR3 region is CASSYTGTLNTEAFF. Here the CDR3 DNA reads TGTGCCAGCAGTTACACCGGGACACTAAACACTGAAGCTTTCTTT.

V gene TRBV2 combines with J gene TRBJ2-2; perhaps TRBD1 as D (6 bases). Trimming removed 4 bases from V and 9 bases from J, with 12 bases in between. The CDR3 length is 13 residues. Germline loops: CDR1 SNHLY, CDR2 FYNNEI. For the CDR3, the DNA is TGTGCCAGCAGTGTACCCAGGGACAGGGAGCTGTTTTTT. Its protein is CASSVPRDRELFF.

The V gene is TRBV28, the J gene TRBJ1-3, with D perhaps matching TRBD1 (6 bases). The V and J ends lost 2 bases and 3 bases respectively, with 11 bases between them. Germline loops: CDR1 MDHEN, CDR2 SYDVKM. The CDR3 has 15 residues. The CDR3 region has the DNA TGTGCCAGCAGTTTAGGGGGGGGACATGGAAACACCATATATTTT. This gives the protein CASSLGGGHGNTIYF.

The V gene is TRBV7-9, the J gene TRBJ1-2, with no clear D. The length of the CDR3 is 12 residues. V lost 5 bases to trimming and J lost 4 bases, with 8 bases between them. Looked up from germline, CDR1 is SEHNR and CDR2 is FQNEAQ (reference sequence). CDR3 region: CASSQEGYGYTF. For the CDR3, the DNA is TGTGCCAGCAGCCAGGAAGGCTATGGCTACACCTTC.

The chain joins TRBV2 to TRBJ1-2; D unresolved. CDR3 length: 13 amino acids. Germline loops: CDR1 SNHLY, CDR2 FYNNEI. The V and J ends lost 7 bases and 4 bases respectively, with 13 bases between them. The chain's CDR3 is CASTGGRVYGYTF. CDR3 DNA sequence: TGTGCCAGCACGGGAGGGCGCGTCTATGGCTACACCTTC.

The DNA of the CDR3 is TGTGCCCTTCGGTCAGGGGCAGACACTGAAGCTTTCTTT. The encoded protein is CALRSGADTEAFF. The chain carries TRBV10-3 and TRBJ1-1, with D perhaps TRBD1 (6 bases). Germline CDR1 reads ENHRY; CDR2 reads SYGVKD. This CDR3 comprises 13 residues. V lost 11 bases to trimming and J lost 3 bases, with 16 bases between them.

DNA of the CDR3: TGTGCCAGCAGCTTAGGAGCTCAGGGCCCAGAAGAAGCTTTCTTT. Encoded protein: CASSLGAQGPEEAFF. This chain connects TRBV7-9 to TRBJ1-1; possible D gene TRBD1, 5 bases. The length of the CDR3 is 15 residues. Germline lookup yields CDR1 SEHNR and CDR2 FQNEAQ (reference sequence). V was cut by 1 base and J by 8 bases, with 17 bases left in between. Filled out from reference TRBV7-9 and TRBJ1-1, the complete variable domain reads DTGVSQNPRHKITKRGQNVTFRCDPISEHNRLYWYRQTLGQGPEFLTYFQNEAQLEKSRLLSDRFSAERPKGSFSTLEIQRTEQGDSAMYLCASSLGAQGPEEAFFGQGTRLTVV.

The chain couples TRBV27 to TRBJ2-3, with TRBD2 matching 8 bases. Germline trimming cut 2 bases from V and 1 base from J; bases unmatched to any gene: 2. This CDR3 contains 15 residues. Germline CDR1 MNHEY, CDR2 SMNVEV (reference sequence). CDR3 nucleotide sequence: TGTGCCAGCAGTTTAAGGCGGGGGGGCACAGATACGCAGTATTTT. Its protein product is CASSLRRGGTDTQYF.

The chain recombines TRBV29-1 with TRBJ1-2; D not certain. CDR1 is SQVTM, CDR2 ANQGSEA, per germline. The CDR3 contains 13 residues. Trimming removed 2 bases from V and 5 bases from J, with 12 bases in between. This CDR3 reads CSVETMSGYGYTF. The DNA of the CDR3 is TGCAGCGTTGAAACGATGTCCGGGTATGGCTACACCTTC.

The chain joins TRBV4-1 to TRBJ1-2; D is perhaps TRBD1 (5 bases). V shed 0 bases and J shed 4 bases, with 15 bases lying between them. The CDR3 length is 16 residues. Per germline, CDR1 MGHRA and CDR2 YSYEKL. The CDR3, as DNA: TGCGCCAGCAGCCAAGATGCGGGACCTCGGACCTATGGCTACACCTTC. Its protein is CASSQDAGPRTYGYTF.

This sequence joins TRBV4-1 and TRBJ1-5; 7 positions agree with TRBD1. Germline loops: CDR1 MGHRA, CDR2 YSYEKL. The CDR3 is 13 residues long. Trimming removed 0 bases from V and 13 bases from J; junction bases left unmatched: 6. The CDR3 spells CASSQEGRGQQHF. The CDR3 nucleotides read TGCGCCAGCAGCCAAGAGGGACGGGGACAGCAGCATTTT.

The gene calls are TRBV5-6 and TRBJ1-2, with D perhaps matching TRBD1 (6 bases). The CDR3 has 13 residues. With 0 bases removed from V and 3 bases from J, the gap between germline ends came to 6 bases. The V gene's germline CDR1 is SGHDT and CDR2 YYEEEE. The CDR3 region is CASSLDRDYGYTF. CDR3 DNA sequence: TGTGCCAGCAGCTTGGACAGGGACTATGGCTACACCTTC.

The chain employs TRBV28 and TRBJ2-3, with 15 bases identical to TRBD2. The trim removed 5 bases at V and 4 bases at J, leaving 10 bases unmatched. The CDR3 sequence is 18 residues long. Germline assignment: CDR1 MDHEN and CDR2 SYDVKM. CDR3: CASSPGLAGGGVADTQYF. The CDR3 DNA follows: TGTGCCAGCAGTCCGGGACTAGCGGGAGGAGGGGTGGCAGATACGCAGTATTTT.

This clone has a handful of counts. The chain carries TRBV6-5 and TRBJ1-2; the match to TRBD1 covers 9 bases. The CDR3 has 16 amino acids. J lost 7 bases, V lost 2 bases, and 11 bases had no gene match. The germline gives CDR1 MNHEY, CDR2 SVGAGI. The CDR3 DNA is TGTGCCAGCAGTTACGAATTGGACAGGGGTCGAGGTGGCTACACCTTC. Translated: CASSYELDRGRGGYTF.

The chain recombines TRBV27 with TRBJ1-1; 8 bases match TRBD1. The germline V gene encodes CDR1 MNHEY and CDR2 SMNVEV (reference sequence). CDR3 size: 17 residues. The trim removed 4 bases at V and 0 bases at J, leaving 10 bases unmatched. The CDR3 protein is CASSSPQRQGMNTEAFF. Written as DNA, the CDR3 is TGTGCCAGCAGTTCCCCCCAGCGACAGGGGATGAACACTGAAGCTTTCTTT.

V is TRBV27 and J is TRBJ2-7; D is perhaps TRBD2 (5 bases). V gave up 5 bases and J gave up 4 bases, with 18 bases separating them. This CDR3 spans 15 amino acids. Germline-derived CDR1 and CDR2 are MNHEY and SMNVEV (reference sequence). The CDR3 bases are TGTGCCAGCAGTCGTGCGGAGTGGACTCAATACGAGCAGTACTTC. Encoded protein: CASSRAEWTQYEQYF.

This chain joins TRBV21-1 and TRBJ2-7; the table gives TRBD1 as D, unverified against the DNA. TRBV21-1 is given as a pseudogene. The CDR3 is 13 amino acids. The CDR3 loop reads CARRTGLLHEQYF. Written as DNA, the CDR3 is TGTGCCAGAAGGACAGGCCTGCTCCACGAGCAGTACTTC.

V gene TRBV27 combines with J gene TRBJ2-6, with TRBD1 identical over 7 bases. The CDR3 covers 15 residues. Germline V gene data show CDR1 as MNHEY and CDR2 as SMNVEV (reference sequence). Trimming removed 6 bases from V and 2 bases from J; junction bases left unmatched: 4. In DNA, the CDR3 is TGTGCCAGCAGGGTAACAGGGGCTGGGGCCAACGTCCTGACTTTC. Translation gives CASRVTGAGANVLTF.

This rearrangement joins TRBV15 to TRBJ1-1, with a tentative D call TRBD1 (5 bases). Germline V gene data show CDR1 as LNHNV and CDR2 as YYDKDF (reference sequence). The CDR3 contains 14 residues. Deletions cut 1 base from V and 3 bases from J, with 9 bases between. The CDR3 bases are TGTGCCACCAGCAGAGTGACCAGGGACACTGAAGCTTTCTTT. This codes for CATSRVTRDTEAFF.

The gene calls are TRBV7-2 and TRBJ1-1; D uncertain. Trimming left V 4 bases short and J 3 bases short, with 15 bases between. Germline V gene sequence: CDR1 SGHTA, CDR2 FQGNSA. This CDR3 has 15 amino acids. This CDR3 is CASSSSGRAYTEAFF. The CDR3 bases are TGTGCCAGCAGCTCGTCGGGGAGGGCTTACACTGAAGCTTTCTTT. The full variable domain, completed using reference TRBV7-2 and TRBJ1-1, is GAGVSQSPSNKVTEKGKDVELRCDPISGHTALYWYRQSLGQGLEFLIYFQGNSAPDKSGLPSDRFSAERTGGSVSTLTIQRTQQEDSAVYLCASSSSGRAYTEAFFGQGTRLTVV.

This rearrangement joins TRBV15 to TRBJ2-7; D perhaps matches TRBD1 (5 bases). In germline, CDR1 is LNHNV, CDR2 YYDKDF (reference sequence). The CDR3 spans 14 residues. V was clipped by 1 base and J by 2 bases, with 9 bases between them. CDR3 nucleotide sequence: TGTGCCACCAGCAGAGGGGGCACAGCCTACGAGCAGTACTTC. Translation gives CATSRGGTAYEQYF.

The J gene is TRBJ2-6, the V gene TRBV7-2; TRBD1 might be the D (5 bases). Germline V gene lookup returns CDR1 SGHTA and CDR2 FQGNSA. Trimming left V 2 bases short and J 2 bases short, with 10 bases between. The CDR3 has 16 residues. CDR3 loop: CASSLSGLAGANVLTF. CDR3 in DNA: TGTGCCAGCAGCTTATCAGGGCTTGCTGGGGCCAACGTCCTGACTTTC. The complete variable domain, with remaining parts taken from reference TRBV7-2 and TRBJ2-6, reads GAGVSQSPSNKVTEKGKDVELRCDPISGHTALYWYRQSLGQGLEFLIYFQGNSAPDKSGLPSDRFSAERTGGSVSTLTIQRTQQEDSAVYLCASSLSGLAGANVLTFGAGSRLTVL.

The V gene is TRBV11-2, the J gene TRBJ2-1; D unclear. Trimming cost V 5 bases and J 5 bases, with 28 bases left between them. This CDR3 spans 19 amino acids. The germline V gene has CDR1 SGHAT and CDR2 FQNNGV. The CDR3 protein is CASSPQLGGTFSRNNEQFF. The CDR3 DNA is TGTGCCAGCAGCCCCCAATTAGGTGGAACCTTCTCGCGGAACAATGAGCAGTTCTTC.

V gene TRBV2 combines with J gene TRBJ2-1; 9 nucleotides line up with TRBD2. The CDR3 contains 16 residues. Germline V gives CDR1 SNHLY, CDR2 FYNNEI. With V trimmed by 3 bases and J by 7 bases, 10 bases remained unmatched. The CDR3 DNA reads TGTGCCAGCAGTGAGCGGGCGGGAGGGCTGTGGAATGAGCAGTTCTTC. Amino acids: CASSERAGGLWNEQFF.

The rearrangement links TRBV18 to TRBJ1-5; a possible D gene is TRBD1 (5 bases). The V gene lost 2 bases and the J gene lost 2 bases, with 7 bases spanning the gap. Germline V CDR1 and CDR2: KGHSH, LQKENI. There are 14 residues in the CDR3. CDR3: CASSPSRGNQPQHF. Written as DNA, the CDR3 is TGTGCCAGCTCACCAAGCAGGGGCAATCAGCCCCAGCATTTT.

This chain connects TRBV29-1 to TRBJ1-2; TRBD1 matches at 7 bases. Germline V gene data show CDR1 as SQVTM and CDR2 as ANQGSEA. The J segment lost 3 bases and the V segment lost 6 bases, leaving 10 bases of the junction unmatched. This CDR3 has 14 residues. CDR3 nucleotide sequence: TGCAGCGTGATCGGACAGGCCCGGGACTATGGCTACACCTTC. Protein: CSVIGQARDYGYTF.

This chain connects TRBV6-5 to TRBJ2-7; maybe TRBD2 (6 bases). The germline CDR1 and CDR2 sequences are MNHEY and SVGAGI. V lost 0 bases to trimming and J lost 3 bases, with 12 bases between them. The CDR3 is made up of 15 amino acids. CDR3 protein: CASSYSIGGIYEQYF. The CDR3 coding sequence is TGTGCCAGCAGTTACTCGATTGGGGGGATCTACGAGCAGTACTTC.

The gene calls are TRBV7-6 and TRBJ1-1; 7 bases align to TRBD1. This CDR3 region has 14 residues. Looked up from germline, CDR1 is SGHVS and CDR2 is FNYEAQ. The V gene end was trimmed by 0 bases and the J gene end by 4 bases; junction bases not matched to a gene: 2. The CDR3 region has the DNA TGTGCCAGCAGCTTAGCCAGACAGGGCACTGAAGCTTTCTTT. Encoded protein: CASSLARQGTEAFF.